Each of the 17 T cell receptor beta chains below was sequenced from the same sample in a study of glioma-infiltrating T cells after dendritic cell vaccination. Clones were sequenced by immunoSEQ multiplex PCR, and TCRdb holds only the in-frame ones, with some missing. Among tens of thousands of clones listed, approximately 81% were seen once. The time point denotes: after dendritic cell vaccination, including at tumor progression/relapse. The starting material was blood, obtained after dendritic cell vaccination. These receptors were obtained from a human donor with glioblastoma.

This clone was seen a handful of times. This sequence joins TRBV4-3 and TRBJ1-5; a weak D match, TRBD1 (6 bases). The CDR3 sequence is 14 residues long. Germline V gives CDR1 LGHNA, CDR2 YSLEER. The germline V and J ends were trimmed by 4 bases and 2 bases, with 9 bases remaining between them. The CDR3 sequence is CASSPGDGNQPQHF. Written as DNA, the CDR3 is TGCGCCAGCAGCCCAGGGGACGGCAATCAGCCCCAGCATTTT.

J is TRBJ1-1 and V is TRBV27; weak D call: TRBD1 (5 bases). V was clipped by 7 bases and J by 6 bases, with 18 bases between them. Germline V gene data show CDR1 as MNHEY and CDR2 as SMNVEV (reference sequence). The CDR3 loop spans 14 amino acids. The CDR3 here is CASTQIRGSPEAFF. CDR3 bases: TGTGCCAGCACTCAGATACGGGGGTCGCCTGAAGCTTTCTTT.

CDR3 sequence: CASSPGQGVSNEKLFF. CDR3 coding DNA: TGTGCCAGCAGTCCAGGACAGGGGGTTTCTAATGAAAAACTGTTTTTT. The rearrangement joins TRBV28 to TRBJ1-4; TRBD1 matches 10 bases. The CDR3 covers 16 residues. Germline V gene data show CDR1 as MDHEN and CDR2 as SYDVKM. Germline trimming cut 5 bases from V and 3 bases from J; bases unmatched to any gene: 6.

V gene TRBV4-1 combines with J gene TRBJ2-7, with 9 bases matching TRBD1. Per germline, CDR1 MGHRA and CDR2 YSYEKL. The CDR3 runs to 17 residues. The junction had 7 bases not matched to a gene; V was cut back by 0 bases and J by 1 base. Written as DNA, the CDR3 is TGCGCCAGCAGCCAAGACCAGGGACAGGGAAAATCCTACGAGCAGTACTTC. This codes for CASSQDQGQGKSYEQYF.

V and J are TRBV30 and TRBJ2-7; 8 nucleotides agree with TRBD1. V shed 2 bases and J 3 bases; nucleotides not matched to a gene: 3. This CDR3 is 13 amino acids long. Germline CDR1 reads GTSNPN; CDR2 reads SVGIG (reference sequence). The CDR3 region has the DNA TGTGCCTGGAGTAGGACAGGGTTCTACGAGCAGTACTTC. Amino acid sequence: CAWSRTGFYEQYF.

This clone was counted a few times. The chain has TRBV5-5 and TRBJ2-5; a weak D match, TRBD2 (6 bases). The J call is in doubt because the DNA end fits TRBJ2-7 better. Germline V gene lookup returns CDR1 SGHKS and CDR2 YYEKEE (reference sequence). The CDR3 sequence is 15 residues long. Here the CDR3 DNA reads TGTGCCAGCAGCTTGGAAGGCGGGGTAATGTACGAGCAGTACTTC. Translating gives CASSLEGGVMYEQYF.

The J gene is TRBJ1-2, the V gene TRBV4-1, with unresolved D. Germline V gene data show CDR1 as MGHRA and CDR2 as YSYEKL. Trimming took 0 bases from V and 0 from J, leaving 8 bases between them. The CDR3 is 15 amino acids. The CDR3 sequence: CASSQEEGPNYGYTF. Written as DNA, the CDR3 is TGCGCCAGCAGCCAAGAGGAGGGCCCTAACTATGGCTACACCTTC.

This chain connects TRBV7-2 to TRBJ2-7; D is perhaps TRBD2 (6 bases). The V gene's germline CDR1 is SGHTA and CDR2 FQGNSA. CDR3 length equals 14 residues. With 1 base removed from V and 1 base from J, the gap between germline ends came to 8 bases. The chain's CDR3 is CASSLVAESYEQYF. CDR3 coding DNA: TGTGCCAGCAGCTTAGTAGCGGAGTCCTACGAGCAGTACTTC.

The J gene is TRBJ2-1, the V gene TRBV18; D is perhaps TRBD1 (6 bases). The V gene's germline CDR1 is KGHSH and CDR2 LQKENI. The CDR3 has 12 amino acids. Trimming shortened V by 8 bases and J by 5 bases, and 10 bases separated the two germline ends. CDR3 DNA sequence: TGTGCCAGCCTCCGGGACAACAATGAGCAGTTCTTC. It is translated as CASLRDNNEQFF.

This clone was seen once. V usage is TRBV7-9 and J usage is TRBJ2-7; TRBD1 is a possible D gene (6 bases). CDR3 length: 14 amino acids. The V end lost 2 bases, the J end lost 2 bases, and 10 bases lay between the germline ends. Germline V gene data show CDR1 as SEHNR and CDR2 as FQNEAQ (reference sequence). The CDR3 sequence: CASSLTGPPYEQYF. The CDR3 bases are TGTGCCAGCAGCTTAACAGGGCCACCCTACGAGCAGTACTTC.

The chain links TRBV7-6 to TRBJ2-2, with D possibly matching TRBD2 (5 bases). Trimming stripped 1 base from V and 6 bases from J, with 12 bases between. This CDR3 has 15 amino acids. Germline-derived CDR1 and CDR2 are SGHVS and FNYEAQ. CDR3: CASSLGGSGSGELFF. DNA for the CDR3: TGTGCCAGCAGCTTAGGCGGGTCCGGATCCGGGGAGCTGTTTTTT.

The chain couples TRBV7-9 to TRBJ2-3; maybe TRBD2 (6 bases). Looked up from germline, CDR1 is SEHNR and CDR2 is FQNEAQ (reference sequence). The ends were cut back, 4 bases at V and 10 bases at J, with 15 bases in the middle. The CDR3 has 13 residues. CDR3 residues: CASSSRDFSSQYF. CDR3 bases: TGTGCCAGCAGCTCCCGGGACTTCAGCTCGCAGTATTTT.

The count of this clone is one. V is TRBV25-1 and J is TRBJ2-7; 8 bases align to TRBD1. This CDR3 is built from 16 residues. The J segment lost 4 bases and the V segment lost 2 bases, leaving 10 bases of the junction unmatched. Germline CDR1 MGHDK, CDR2 SYGVNS. CDR3 in amino acids: CASSEGGGQGAYEQYF. Here the CDR3 DNA reads TGTGCCAGCAGTGAAGGAGGGGGGCAGGGGGCTTACGAGCAGTACTTC.

This CDR3 reads CASSESPTGSYQPQHF. CDR3 DNA sequence: TGTGCCAGCAGTGAATCGCCGACAGGGTCGTATCAGCCCCAGCATTTT. V gene TRBV2 combines with J gene TRBJ1-5; 7 bases are shared with TRBD1. The CDR3 length is 16 residues. With 2 bases clipped from V and 5 bases from J, the junction kept 9 bases outside the gene matches. Germline lookup yields CDR1 SNHLY and CDR2 FYNNEI.

This chain links TRBV7-2 with TRBJ2-1; D unclear. Germline values: CDR1 SGHTA, CDR2 FQGNSA. The V end lost 3 bases, the J end lost 7 bases, and 16 bases lay between the germline ends. The CDR3 length is 15 residues. The CDR3 spells CASSLRGKKFNEQFF. The DNA for the CDR3 is TGTGCCAGCAGCTTGCGCGGAAAGAAGTTTAATGAGCAGTTCTTC.

The CDR3 bases are TGTGCCAGCAGTGATGAGCGGGGGGCCTACAATGAGCAGTTCTTC. Its translation: CASSDERGAYNEQFF. This chain links TRBV25-1 with TRBJ2-1; 9 bases are a match to TRBD2. The CDR3 is 15 amino acids. The germline CDR1 and CDR2 sequences are MGHDK and SYGVNS. With V trimmed by 3 bases and J by 2 bases, 2 bases remained unmatched.

The rearrangement joins TRBV6-1 to TRBJ1-2, with 10 bases that match TRBD1. The germline gives CDR1 MNHNS, CDR2 SASEGT. V lost 1 base and J lost 5; bases outside the gene matches: 7. The CDR3 contains 16 residues. The CDR3 DNA reads TGTGCCAGCAGTGAAGATTGGGACAGGGGCCGTTATGGCTACACCTTC. Encoded protein: CASSEDWDRGRYGYTF.